The entry that follows covers one T cell receptor (beta chain) sequence. Its cognate antigen is unknown. The germline V gene encodes CDR1 SGHRS and CDR2 YFSETQ. V was pared by 0 bases and J by 7 bases, with 8 bases between. The CDR3 loop spans 14 amino acids. The data were obtained in a study of T-cell reconstitution after alpha-beta-depleted transplantation in children. Findings of the study overall: Reportedly, alpha-beta T cells present about two months post-transplant originated from several hundred expanded clones of graft origin. Hyperexpanded clones declined; after one year, newly produced T cells mostly supplied diversity.

The library targeted TCRbeta and was prepared with unique molecular identifiers. TCRdb recomputed calls from the PCR reads with MiXCR, one row per CDR3 protein. The sample carries 140,000 to 150,000 distinct CDR3 sequences, 8% to 10% recorded once. The sample in question was PBMCs, mostly from graft donor cells, obtained 180 days after TCRalphabeta/CD19-depleted stem cell transplant. The receptor comes from a female patient aged 2-15 years who had a stem cell transplant for congenital amegakaryocytic thrombocytopenia, so the T cells may come from the graft donor. This chain links TRBV5-1 with TRBJ1-6, with a possible D match to TRBD1 (6 bases). CDR3 amino acids: CASSLGTANSPLHF. In DNA form, the CDR3 reads TGCGCCAGCAGCTTGGGGACAGCAAATTCACCCCTCCACTTT.